The source of this TCR beta chain is a study of blood T cell repertoires in COVID-19. About the study: Sites in the United States, Italy and Spain provided acute and convalescent COVID-19 samples. Sources were T cells, B-cell-depleted T cells, or PBMCs; the material itself was cDNA or gDNA.

Per the germline V gene, CDR1 is SGHTA and CDR2 is FQGNSA. V dropped 7 bases and J dropped 0; count of bases not matched to a gene: 5. The CDR3 is 14 residues long. This clone was counted once. TCRdb's copy holds only in-frame clones and misses some; the assay was immunoSEQ multiplex PCR. The profile shows about 97,000 clones, roughly 86% of them singletons. This sequence joins TRBV7-2 and TRBJ2-5; 7 nucleotides align to TRBD2. Sequenced: peripheral blood. The clonotype comes from a human donor in a cohort sampled during active COVID-19. The CDR3, as DNA: TGTGCCAGCACCCGGGGGGAATACCAAGAGACCCAGTACTTC. Its translation: CASTRGEYQETQYF.